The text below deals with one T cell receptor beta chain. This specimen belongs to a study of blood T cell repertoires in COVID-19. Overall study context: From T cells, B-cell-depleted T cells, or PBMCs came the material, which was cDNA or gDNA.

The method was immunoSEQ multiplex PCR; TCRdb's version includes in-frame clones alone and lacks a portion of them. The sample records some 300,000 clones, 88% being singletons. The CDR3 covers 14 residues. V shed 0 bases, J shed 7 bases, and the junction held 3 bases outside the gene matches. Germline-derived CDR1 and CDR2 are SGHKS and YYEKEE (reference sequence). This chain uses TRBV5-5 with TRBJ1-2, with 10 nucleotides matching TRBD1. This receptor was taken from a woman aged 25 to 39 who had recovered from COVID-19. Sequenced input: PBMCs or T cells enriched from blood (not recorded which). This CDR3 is CASSLGQGARGYTF. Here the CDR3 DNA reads TGTGCCAGCAGCTTGGGACAGGGGGCGCGTGGCTACACCTTC. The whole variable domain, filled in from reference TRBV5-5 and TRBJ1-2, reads DAGVTQSPTHLIKTRGQQVTLRCSPISGHKSVSWYQQVLGQGPQFIFQYYEKEERGRGNFPDRFSARQFPNYSSELNVNALLLGDSALYLCASSLGQGARGYTFGSGTRLTVV.